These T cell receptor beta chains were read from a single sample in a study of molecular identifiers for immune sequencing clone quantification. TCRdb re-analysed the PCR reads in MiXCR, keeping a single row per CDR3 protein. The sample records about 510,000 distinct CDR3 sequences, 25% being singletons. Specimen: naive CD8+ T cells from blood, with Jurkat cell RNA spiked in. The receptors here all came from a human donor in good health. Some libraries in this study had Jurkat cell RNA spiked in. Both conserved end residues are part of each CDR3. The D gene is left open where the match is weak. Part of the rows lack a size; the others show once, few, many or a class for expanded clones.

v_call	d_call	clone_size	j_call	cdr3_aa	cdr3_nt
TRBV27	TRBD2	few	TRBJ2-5	CASSPATGGETQYF	TGTGCCAGCAGTCCCGCGACGGGAGGGGAGACCCAGTACTTC
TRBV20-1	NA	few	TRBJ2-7	CSAGEGLKTYEQYF	TGCAGTGCTGGCGAAGGACTAAAAACCTACGAGCAGTACTTC
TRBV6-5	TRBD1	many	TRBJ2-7	CASTDRGYEQYF	TGTGCCAGCACGGACAGGGGCTACGAGCAGTACTTC
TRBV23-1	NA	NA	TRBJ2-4	CASSLSQLGRYF	TGCGCCAGCAGTCTAAGTCAGTTAGGGCGGTACTTC
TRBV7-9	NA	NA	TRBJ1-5	CASSSKGGHQPQHF	TGTGCCAGCAGCTCAAAGGGAGGTCATCAGCCCCAGCATTTT
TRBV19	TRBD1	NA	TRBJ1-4	CASSGTATNEKLFF	TGTGCCAGCAGTGGGACAGCAACTAATGAAAAACTGTTTTTT
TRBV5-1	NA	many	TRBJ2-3	CASTAGETVSTDTQYF	TGCGCCAGCACCGCAGGGGAGACAGTATCCACAGATACGCAGTATTTT
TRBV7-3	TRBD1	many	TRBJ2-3	CASSLTGRGGLSPDTQYF	TGTGCCAGCAGCTTAACGGGACGAGGGGGCTTAAGCCCAGATACGCAGTATTTT
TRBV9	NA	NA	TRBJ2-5	CASSEPGGVQYF	TGTGCCAGCAGCGAGCCGGGCGGCGTTCAGTACTTC
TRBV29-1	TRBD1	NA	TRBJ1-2	CSVALTGGDYGYTF	TGCAGCGTTGCTTTGACAGGGGGGGACTATGGCTACACCTTC
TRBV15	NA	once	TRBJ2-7	CATSRAAGSEQYF	TGTGCCACCTCCCGAGCGGCAGGGAGCGAGCAGTACTTC
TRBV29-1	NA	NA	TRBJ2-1	CSKKTPIGNEQFF	TGCAGCAAAAAAACCCCAATTGGTAATGAGCAGTTCTTC
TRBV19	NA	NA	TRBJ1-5	CASSFTSQGSDQPQHF	TGTGCCAGTAGTTTCACATCACAGGGTAGCGATCAGCCCCAGCATTTT
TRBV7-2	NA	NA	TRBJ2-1	CASSPPLTHEQFF	TGTGCCAGCAGCCCCCCTCTTACCCATGAGCAGTTCTTC
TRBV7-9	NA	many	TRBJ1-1	CASSLGAVNTEAFF	TGTGCCAGCAGCTTAGGCGCAGTGAACACTGAAGCTTTCTTT
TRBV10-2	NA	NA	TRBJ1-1	CASSEWAGMNTEAFF	TGCGCCAGCAGTGAGTGGGCGGGGATGAACACTGAAGCTTTCTTT
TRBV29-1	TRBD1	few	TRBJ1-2	CSVDIADRGDYGYTF	TGCAGCGTTGATATCGCCGACAGGGGAGACTATGGCTACACCTTC
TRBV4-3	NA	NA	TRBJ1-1	CASSQDQEYAGASNTEAFF	TGCGCCAGCAGCCAAGATCAAGAGTATGCAGGGGCGTCGAACACTGAAGCTTTCTTT
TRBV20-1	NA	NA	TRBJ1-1	CSARTTNTEASF	TGCAGTGCCCGTACAACGAACACTGAAGCTTCCTTT
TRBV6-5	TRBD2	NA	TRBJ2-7	CASSTGGPAYEQYF	TGTGCCAGCAGCACGGGGGGGCCCGCCTACGAGCAGTACTTC
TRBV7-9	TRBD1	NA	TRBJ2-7	CASRPPGTASYEQYF	TGTGCCAGCAGACCGCCCGGGACAGCGTCCTACGAGCAGTACTTC
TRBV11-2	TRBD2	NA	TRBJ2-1	CPSSWRLAGDNEQFF	TGTCCCAGCAGCTGGAGACTAGCGGGAGACAATGAGCAGTTCTTC
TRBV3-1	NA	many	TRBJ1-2	CASSRRDTRTNYGYTF	TGTGCCAGCAGCCGCCGGGACACCCGAACTAACTATGGCTACACCTTC
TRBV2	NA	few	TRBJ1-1	CASGEGTLEAFF	TGTGCCAGCGGGGAAGGGACACTTGAAGCTTTCTTT
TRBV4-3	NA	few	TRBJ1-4	CASSQDQPGDFVGEKLFF	TGCGCCAGCAGCCAAGATCAACCCGGGGATTTTGTTGGTGAAAAACTGTTTTTT
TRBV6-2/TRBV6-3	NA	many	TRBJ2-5	CASSYRGFQETQYF	TGTGCCAGCAGTTACAGAGGGTTTCAAGAGACCCAGTACTTC
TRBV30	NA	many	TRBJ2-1	CAWSVNSINEQFF	TGTGCCTGGAGTGTAAACTCAATTAATGAGCAGTTCTTC
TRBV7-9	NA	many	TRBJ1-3	CASSPWIRAGNTIYF	TGTGCCAGCAGCCCCTGGATCCGGGCTGGAAACACCATATATTTT
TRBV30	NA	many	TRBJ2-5	CAWSGQGETQYF	TGTGCCTGGAGTGGCCAGGGAGAGACCCAGTACTTC
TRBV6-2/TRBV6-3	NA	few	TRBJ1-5	CASSYQHWSNQPQHF	TGTGCCAGCAGTTACCAGCACTGGAGCAATCAGCCCCAGCATTTT
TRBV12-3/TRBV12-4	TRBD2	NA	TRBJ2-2	CASSDRTSGDTGELFF	TGTGCCAGCAGTGACCGGACTAGCGGGGACACCGGGGAGCTGTTTTTT
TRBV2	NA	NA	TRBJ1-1	CDSVELRSTEAFF	TGTGACAGCGTCGAACTTAGAAGTACTGAAGCTTTCTTT
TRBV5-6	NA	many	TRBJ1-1	CASSLMGPSPEAFF	TGTGCCAGCAGCTTGATGGGTCCAAGTCCTGAAGCTTTCTTT
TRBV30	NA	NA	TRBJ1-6	CAWSLGVGQFEPLHF	TGTGCCTGGAGTCTAGGCGTCGGACAGTTTGAACCCCTCCACTTT
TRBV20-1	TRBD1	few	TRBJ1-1	CSARDPGGRNTEAFF	TGCAGTGCTAGAGACCCAGGGGGCCGGAACACTGAAGCTTTCTTT
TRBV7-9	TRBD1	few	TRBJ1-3	CASTNDGTGTEIYF	TGTGCCAGCACCAACGATGGGACCGGGACAGAGATATATTTT
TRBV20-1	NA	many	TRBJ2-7	CSARDRRRSSYEQYF	TGCAGTGCTAGAGATCGTCGCAGAAGCTCCTACGAGCAGTACTTC
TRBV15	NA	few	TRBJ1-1	CATSSRPAAAEAFF	TGTGCCACCAGCAGTCGACCCGCCGCCGCTGAAGCTTTCTTT
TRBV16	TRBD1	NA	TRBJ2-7	CASSQGQSLYEQYF	TGTGCCAGCAGCCAGGGACAGAGCCTTTACGAGCAGTACTTC
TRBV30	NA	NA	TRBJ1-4	CAWRGPGHEKLFF	TGTGCCTGGAGAGGACCGGGGCATGAAAAACTGTTTTTT
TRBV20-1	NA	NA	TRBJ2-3	CNARDPTRVLVDTQYF	TGCAATGCTAGAGATCCTACAAGGGTGTTGGTAGATACGCAGTATTTT
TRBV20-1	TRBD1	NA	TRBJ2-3	CSAISGGTLDTQYF	TGCAGTGCTATATCAGGGGGCACCTTGGATACGCAGTATTTT
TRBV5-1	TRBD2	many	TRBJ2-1	CASSLASRGGPYNEQFF	TGCGCCAGCAGCTTGGCGAGCCGGGGGGGGCCCTACAATGAGCAGTTCTTC
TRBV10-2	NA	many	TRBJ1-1	CASSGRGNTEAFF	TGCGCCAGCAGTGGCAGGGGAAACACTGAAGCTTTCTTT
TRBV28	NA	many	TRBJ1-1	CASTSPGVNTEAFF	TGTGCCAGCACCTCCCCAGGGGTGAACACTGAAGCTTTCTTT
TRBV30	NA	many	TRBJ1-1	CAWTLNTEAFF	TGTGCCTGGACGTTGAACACTGAAGCTTTCTTT
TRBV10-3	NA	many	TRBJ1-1	CAITDEMGTEAFF	TGTGCCATCACCGATGAGATGGGCACTGAAGCTTTCTTT
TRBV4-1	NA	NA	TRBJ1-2	CASSQQRGQGDYGYTF	TGCGCCAGCAGCCAACAACGAGGGCAGGGTGACTATGGCTACACCTTC
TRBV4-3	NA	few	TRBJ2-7	CASSQEGGQTYEQYF	TGCGCCAGCAGCCAAGAGGGCGGACAGACCTACGAGCAGTACTTC
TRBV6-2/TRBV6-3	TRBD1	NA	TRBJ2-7	CASSYGTPDRVEQYF	TGTGCCAGCAGTTACGGGACACCAGACAGGGTCGAGCAGTACTTC
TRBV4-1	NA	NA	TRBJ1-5	CAGSQDMGDQPQHF	TGCGCCGGCAGCCAAGATATGGGGGATCAGCCCCAGCATTTT
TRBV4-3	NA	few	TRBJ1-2	CASSQEEGEWYGYTF	TGCGCCAGCAGCCAAGAGGAGGGGGAGTGGTATGGCTACACCTTC
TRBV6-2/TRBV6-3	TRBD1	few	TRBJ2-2	CASSRTGAPNTGELFF	TGTGCCAGCAGTCGTACAGGGGCACCTAACACCGGGGAGCTGTTTTTT
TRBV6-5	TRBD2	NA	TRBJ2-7	CASTKTSGRSEQYF	TGTGCCAGCACCAAGACTAGCGGGAGAAGCGAGCAGTACTTC
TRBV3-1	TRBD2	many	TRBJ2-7	CASSQAGGAGEQYF	TGTGCCAGCAGCCAAGCGGGGGGGGCTGGCGAGCAGTACTTC